The rows below give T cell receptor beta chains drawn from one sample of a study of T cell clonotyping in hematopoietic cell transplantation. TCRdb's copy holds only in-frame clones and misses some; the assay was immunoSEQ multiplex PCR. The sample has around 26,000 clones, under 90% seen once. Sequencing was performed on peripheral blood mononuclear cells, taken before stem cell transplant. These TCRs come from a man aged 40-49 years with acute myeloid leukemia. Some clones in this sample may be carry-over from other donors' samples. Both conserved end residues are part of each CDR3. The D gene is left open where the match is weak. Not all rows give a size; the values are once, few, many and, for expanded clones, a class.

clone_size: NA
d_call: NA
v_call: TRBV6-1
j_call: TRBJ2-5
cdr3_aa: CASSEREGASPERETQYF
cdr3_nt: TGTGCCAGCAGTGAAAGGGAGGGGGCTAGTCCTGAGAGAGAGACCCAGTACTTC

clone_size: NA
d_call: TRBD1
v_call: TRBV5-1
j_call: TRBJ2-7
cdr3_aa: CASSTQPGQGNGEQYF
cdr3_nt: TGCGCCAGCAGCACCCAACCGGGACAGGGAAACGGGGAGCAGTACTTC

clone_size: once
d_call: NA
v_call: TRBV5-1
j_call: TRBJ2-2
cdr3_aa: CASSLGQHTGELFF
cdr3_nt: TGCGCCAGCAGCCTCGGACAGCACACCGGGGAGCTGTTTTTT

clone_size: NA
d_call: NA
v_call: TRBV5-1
j_call: TRBJ2-1
cdr3_aa: CASSLGVPGRQGPPRYAFF
cdr3_nt: TGCGCCAGCAGCTTGGGGGTCCCAGGTCGCCAGGGCCCCCCCCGTTATGCGTTCTTC

clone_size: NA
d_call: NA
v_call: TRBV19
j_call: TRBJ1-4
cdr3_aa: CASSHRDTNEKLFF
cdr3_nt: TGTGCCAGTAGTCACCGGGACACGAATGAAAAACTGTTTTTT

clone_size: NA
d_call: TRBD1
v_call: TRBV7-3
j_call: TRBJ2-2
cdr3_aa: CASSATGMGTGELFF
cdr3_nt: TGTGCCAGCAGCGCGACAGGGATGGGGACCGGGGAGCTGTTTTTT

clone_size: once
d_call: NA
v_call: TRBV27
j_call: TRBJ1-1
cdr3_aa: CASSLSTDTEAFF
cdr3_nt: TGTGCCAGCAGTTTATCGACCGACACTGAAGCTTTCTTT

clone_size: NA
d_call: TRBD1
v_call: TRBV29-1
j_call: TRBJ2-2
cdr3_aa: CSVTGTANTGELFF
cdr3_nt: TGCAGCGTCACCGGGACAGCGAACACCGGGGAGCTGTTTTTT

clone_size: NA
d_call: NA
v_call: TRBV7-9
j_call: TRBJ1-1
cdr3_aa: CASSEGNTEAFF
cdr3_nt: TGTGCCAGCAGCGAGGGGAACACTGAAGCTTTCTTT

clone_size: NA
d_call: NA
v_call: TRBV5-1
j_call: TRBJ1-2
cdr3_aa: CASSGPVSYGYTF
cdr3_nt: TGCGCCAGCAGCGGCCCCGTATCCTATGGCTACACCTTC

clone_size: NA
d_call: NA
v_call: TRBV4-1
j_call: TRBJ2-2
cdr3_aa: CASRGVGSTGELFF
cdr3_nt: TGCGCCAGCAGGGGTGTCGGGAGCACCGGGGAGCTGTTTTTT

clone_size: NA
d_call: TRBD1
v_call: TRBV4-3
j_call: TRBJ1-2
cdr3_aa: CASSQVEGAWGGYTF
cdr3_nt: TGCGCCAGCAGCCAAGTGGAGGGGGCATGGGGTGGCTACACCTTC

clone_size: NA
d_call: NA
v_call: TRBV6-1
j_call: TRBJ1-1
cdr3_aa: CASSQGIDAEAFF
cdr3_nt: TGTGCCAGCAGTCAGGGGATCGACGCTGAAGCTTTCTTT

clone_size: few
d_call: NA
v_call: TRBV10-3
j_call: TRBJ2-7
cdr3_aa: CAIRNRALVGGSYEQYF
cdr3_nt: TGTGCCATCAGGAACCGGGCCTTAGTAGGGGGCTCCTACGAGCAGTACTTC

clone_size: NA
d_call: NA
v_call: TRBV2
j_call: TRBJ2-1
cdr3_aa: CASSEAQTVLYNEQFF
cdr3_nt: TGTGCCAGCAGTGAAGCGCAGACAGTCCTCTACAATGAGCAGTTCTTC

clone_size: once
d_call: NA
v_call: TRBV28
j_call: TRBJ1-3
cdr3_aa: CASMQGGNTIYF
cdr3_nt: TGTGCCAGCATGCAGGGGGGAAACACCATATATTTT

clone_size: NA
d_call: NA
v_call: TRBV5-1
j_call: TRBJ2-1
cdr3_aa: CASSPPSSYNEQFF
cdr3_nt: TGCGCCAGCAGCCCTCCAAGCTCCTACAATGAGCAGTTCTTC

clone_size: NA
d_call: NA
v_call: TRBV5-6
j_call: TRBJ2-2
cdr3_aa: CASSYQGGYTGELFF
cdr3_nt: TGTGCCAGCAGCTACCAGGGGGGATACACCGGGGAGCTGTTTTTT

clone_size: NA
d_call: NA
v_call: TRBV11-2
j_call: TRBJ2-2
cdr3_aa: CASSLEMSETNTGELFF
cdr3_nt: TGTGCCAGCAGCTTAGAAATGAGCGAGACGAACACCGGGGAGCTGTTTTTT

clone_size: NA
d_call: NA
v_call: TRBV13
j_call: TRBJ2-1
cdr3_aa: CASSLVSDGEQFF
cdr3_nt: TGTGCCAGCAGCTTAGTCTCGGATGGCGAGCAGTTCTTC

clone_size: NA
d_call: NA
v_call: TRBV2
j_call: TRBJ2-5
cdr3_aa: CASTTRRAQYF
cdr3_nt: TGTGCCAGCACCACCCGGAGAGCCCAGTACTTC

clone_size: once
d_call: NA
v_call: TRBV7-9
j_call: TRBJ2-5
cdr3_aa: CASSLFLLTSFQETQYF
cdr3_nt: TGTGCCAGCAGCTTGTTTTTGTTGACTAGTTTCCAAGAGACCCAGTACTTC

clone_size: NA
d_call: NA
v_call: TRBV6-5
j_call: TRBJ2-7
cdr3_aa: CASSYLGPVGSYEQYF
cdr3_nt: TGTGCCAGCAGTTACTTAGGGCCGGTTGGGTCCTACGAGCAGTACTTC

clone_size: NA
d_call: NA
v_call: TRBV11-3
j_call: TRBJ1-2
cdr3_aa: CASSLAFQVVDPYGYTF
cdr3_nt: TGTGCCAGCAGCTTAGCTTTCCAGGTCGTGGACCCATATGGCTACACCTTC

clone_size: NA
d_call: TRBD1
v_call: TRBV29-1
j_call: TRBJ2-7
cdr3_aa: CSVGTGMFYEQYF
cdr3_nt: TGCAGCGTTGGGACAGGGATGTTCTACGAGCAGTACTTC

clone_size: NA
d_call: NA
v_call: TRBV6-5
j_call: TRBJ1-2
cdr3_aa: CASSLAGTYGYTF
cdr3_nt: TGTGCCAGCAGTTTAGCAGGGACTTATGGCTACACCTTC

clone_size: few
d_call: NA
v_call: TRBV5-1
j_call: TRBJ2-1
cdr3_aa: CASSLGRDSSYNEQFF
cdr3_nt: TGCGCCAGCAGCTTGGGGCGGGATAGCTCCTACAATGAGCAGTTCTTC

clone_size: few
d_call: NA
v_call: TRBV7-2
j_call: TRBJ1-6
cdr3_aa: CASSLRTTQDSPLHF
cdr3_nt: TGTGCCAGCAGCTTAAGGACGACCCAGGATTCACCCCTCCACTTT

clone_size: NA
d_call: NA
v_call: TRBV9
j_call: TRBJ2-7
cdr3_aa: CASSVGVTDYEQYF
cdr3_nt: TGTGCCAGCAGCGTAGGGGTGACAGACTACGAGCAGTACTTC

clone_size: NA
d_call: TRBD1
v_call: TRBV7-2
j_call: TRBJ2-7
cdr3_aa: CASSPKTGEYEQYF
cdr3_nt: TGTGCCAGCAGCCCAAAGACAGGGGAATACGAGCAGTACTTC

clone_size: once
d_call: TRBD1
v_call: TRBV28
j_call: TRBJ1-6
cdr3_aa: CASSLEGGAYNSPLHF
cdr3_nt: TGTGCCAGCAGTTTGGAAGGGGGCGCCTATAATTCACCCCTCCACTTT

clone_size: NA
d_call: TRBD2
v_call: TRBV27
j_call: TRBJ2-1
cdr3_aa: CASSKFLAGALFANEQFF
cdr3_nt: TGTGCCAGCAGTAAATTTCTAGCGGGGGCCCTTTTTGCCAATGAGCAGTTCTTC

clone_size: NA
d_call: NA
v_call: TRBV5-6
j_call: TRBJ1-5
cdr3_aa: CASSLSGYAGNQPQHF
cdr3_nt: TGTGCCAGCAGCTTGTCGGGGTACGCGGGCAATCAGCCCCAGCATTTT

clone_size: NA
d_call: NA
v_call: TRBV7-2
j_call: TRBJ2-4
cdr3_aa: CASSREQVNHIQYF
cdr3_nt: TGTGCCAGCAGCAGGGAACAGGTGAACCACATTCAGTACTTC

clone_size: NA
d_call: NA
v_call: TRBV28
j_call: TRBJ2-1
cdr3_aa: CASSGYNEQFF
cdr3_nt: TGTGCCAGCAGTGGCTACAATGAGCAGTTCTTC

clone_size: NA
d_call: NA
v_call: TRBV4-2
j_call: TRBJ2-2
cdr3_aa: CASASRERNTGELFF
cdr3_nt: TGTGCCAGCGCGTCCCGGGAGAGAAACACCGGGGAGCTGTTTTTT

clone_size: NA
d_call: TRBD1
v_call: TRBV6-1
j_call: TRBJ2-3
cdr3_aa: CASTNTGGTDTQYF
cdr3_nt: TGTGCCAGCACAAACACAGGGGGGACAGATACGCAGTATTTT

clone_size: NA
d_call: NA
v_call: TRBV20-1
j_call: TRBJ1-1
cdr3_aa: CSARQQGEAFF
cdr3_nt: TGCAGTGCTAGACAGCAGGGGGAAGCTTTCTTT

clone_size: few
d_call: TRBD1
v_call: TRBV5-1
j_call: TRBJ1-1
cdr3_aa: CASSERQGENTEAFF
cdr3_nt: TGCGCCAGCAGCGAGAGACAGGGAGAAAACACTGAAGCTTTCTTT

clone_size: NA
d_call: NA
v_call: TRBV7-8
j_call: TRBJ2-3
cdr3_aa: CASSRGIPTDTQYF
cdr3_nt: TGTGCCAGCAGCCGAGGCATACCCACAGATACGCAGTATTTT

clone_size: once
d_call: TRBD2
v_call: TRBV7-6
j_call: TRBJ2-5
cdr3_aa: CASSLSAGGGETQYF
cdr3_nt: TGTGCCAGCAGCTTATCGGCGGGGGGCGGGGAGACCCAGTACTTC

clone_size: NA
d_call: NA
v_call: TRBV7-2
j_call: TRBJ2-7
cdr3_aa: CASSSMYEQYF
cdr3_nt: TGTGCCAGCAGCTCGATGTACGAGCAGTACTTC

clone_size: NA
d_call: TRBD2
v_call: TRBV7-6
j_call: TRBJ2-1
cdr3_aa: CASSLESGTTLVYEQFF
cdr3_nt: TGTGCCAGCAGCTTAGAGTCGGGGACTACCCTTGTGTATGAGCAGTTCTTC

clone_size: NA
d_call: NA
v_call: TRBV10-3
j_call: TRBJ1-1
cdr3_aa: CAIGRRGGAENTEAFF
cdr3_nt: TGTGCCATCGGACGACGGGGGGGAGCAGAGAACACTGAAGCTTTCTTT

clone_size: once
d_call: NA
v_call: TRBV30
j_call: TRBJ1-2
cdr3_aa: CAWSAGTSNYGYTF
cdr3_nt: TGTGCCTGGAGCGCCGGGACTTCTAACTATGGCTACACCTTC

clone_size: NA
d_call: NA
v_call: TRBV10-3
j_call: TRBJ2-1
cdr3_aa: CAISPFGTGGGEQFF
cdr3_nt: TGTGCCATCAGCCCTTTCGGCACAGGTGGAGGTGAGCAGTTCTTC

clone_size: few
d_call: NA
v_call: TRBV30
j_call: TRBJ1-2
cdr3_aa: CAWGMGRDYGYTF
cdr3_nt: TGTGCCTGGGGTATGGGCAGGGACTATGGCTACACCTTC

clone_size: NA
d_call: NA
v_call: TRBV2
j_call: TRBJ2-1
cdr3_aa: CASSRRGSSYNEQFF
cdr3_nt: TGTGCCAGCAGCCGACGGGGCAGCTCCTACAATGAGCAGTTCTTC

clone_size: NA
d_call: NA
v_call: TRBV11-3
j_call: TRBJ2-7
cdr3_aa: CASSLGPWEQYF
cdr3_nt: TGTGCCAGCAGCTTAGGCCCCTGGGAGCAGTACTTC

clone_size: NA
d_call: TRBD2
v_call: TRBV7-2
j_call: TRBJ2-7
cdr3_aa: CASSLSGGAYEQYF
cdr3_nt: TGTGCCAGCAGCTTAAGCGGGGGGGCCTACGAGCAGTACTTC

clone_size: few
d_call: NA
v_call: TRBV4-1
j_call: TRBJ1-4
cdr3_aa: CASSQDVGLGGMEKLFF
cdr3_nt: TGCGCCAGCAGCCAAGATGTGGGTCTGGGGGGAATGGAAAAACTGTTTTTT

clone_size: NA
d_call: NA
v_call: TRBV4-2
j_call: TRBJ2-5
cdr3_aa: CASSQSPGRETQYF
cdr3_nt: TGTGCCAGCAGCCAAAGTCCGGGACGAGAGACCCAGTACTTC

clone_size: NA
d_call: NA
v_call: TRBV10-3
j_call: TRBJ2-1
cdr3_aa: CAISEGGSHNEQFF
cdr3_nt: TGTGCCATCAGTGAGGGTGGCAGCCACAATGAGCAGTTCTTC

clone_size: NA
d_call: TRBD1
v_call: TRBV7-2
j_call: TRBJ1-4
cdr3_aa: CASSLGQGVNEKLFF
cdr3_nt: TGTGCCAGCAGCTTAGGGCAGGGGGTTAATGAAAAACTGTTTTTT